The 32 T cell receptor beta chains listed next were all sequenced from one sample in a study of cytomegalovirus exposure and HLA in healthy donors. 60 Vbeta and 13 Jbeta primers were used in PCR. Sequencing used immunoSEQ multiplex PCR; TCRdb keeps in-frame clones, though not all of them. This sample has some 200,000 clones, with around 64% found just once. Specimen: PBMCs. These receptor sequences come from a man aged 35 to 55 in good health and CMV-seropositive.

V is TRBV7-2 and J is TRBJ2-3, with TRBD2 as a possible D gene (6 bases). The germline gives CDR1 SGHTA, CDR2 FQGNSA. V lost 5 bases, J lost 5 bases, and 14 bases lay in between. CDR3 length: 14 residues. The CDR3 loop is CASSRGRGLDTQYF. The CDR3 nucleotides are TGTGCCAGCAGCCGTGGACGGGGGTTAGATACGCAGTATTTT. Drawing the rest from reference TRBV7-2 and TRBJ2-3, the complete variable domain is GAGVSQSPSNKVTEKGKDVELRCDPISGHTALYWYRQSLGQGLEFLIYFQGNSAPDKSGLPSDRFSAERTGGSVSTLTIQRTQQEDSAVYLCASSRGRGLDTQYFGPGTRLTVL.

This chain joins TRBV27 and TRBJ2-1, with 12 positions matching TRBD2. The CDR3 extends over 17 amino acids. The germline gives CDR1 MNHEY, CDR2 SMNVEV (reference sequence). The junction had 5 bases not matched to a gene; V was cut back by 4 bases and J by 1 base. CDR3 sequence: CASSSSGGARSYNEQFF. The DNA of the CDR3 is TGTGCCAGCAGTTCTAGCGGGGGGGCCCGATCCTACAATGAGCAGTTCTTC.

J is TRBJ2-1 and V is TRBV7-8, with a tentative D call TRBD2 (7 bases). Germline V gives CDR1 SGHVS, CDR2 FQNEAQ. The V end was cut by 7 bases, the J end by 0 bases, with 16 bases between. This CDR3 spans 16 amino acids. DNA for the CDR3: TGTGCCAGCATCCGAGGGGGGGTCGGCTCCTACAATGAGCAGTTCTTC. As protein: CASIRGGVGSYNEQFF.

The chain couples TRBV7-2 to TRBJ1-1; D uncertain. CDR1 is SGHTA and CDR2 is FQGNSA in the germline V gene. Trimming shortened V by 4 bases and J by 7 bases, and 16 bases separated the two germline ends. This CDR3 comprises 14 residues. CDR3 loop: CASSSGSGLLEAFF. DNA for the CDR3: TGTGCCAGCAGCTCCGGGAGTGGGCTCCTTGAAGCTTTCTTT.

V gene TRBV9 combines with J gene TRBJ2-3, with 8 nucleotides matching TRBD2. Losses at the gene ends were 3 bases for V and 4 bases for J; bases not matched to a gene: 10. CDR1 and CDR2 (germline): SGDLS, YYNGEE. The CDR3 extends over 16 amino acids. Here the CDR3 DNA reads TGTGCCAGCAGCGAACACGAGCGGGGGAGGGCAGATACGCAGTATTTT. As protein: CASSEHERGRADTQYF.

The genes are TRBV4-1 and TRBJ1-2, with a possible D match to TRBD1 (6 bases). Germline V CDR1 and CDR2: MGHRA, YSYEKL. The CDR3 sequence is 17 residues long. The ends were cut back, 2 bases at V and 7 bases at J, with 23 bases in the middle. The chain's CDR3 is CASSQQTQTGLVGGYTF. The CDR3 DNA is TGCGCCAGCAGCCAACAAACCCAAACAGGGCTTGTCGGTGGCTACACCTTC.

This chain uses TRBV5-1 with TRBJ2-5, with TRBD2 identical over 7 bases. This CDR3 has 16 residues. The trim removed 0 bases at V and 5 bases at J, leaving 10 bases unmatched. Germline CDR1 reads SGHRS; CDR2 reads YFSETQ. The CDR3 here is CASSLGEASGSETQYF. The CDR3 DNA reads as TGCGCCAGCAGCTTGGGGGAGGCTAGCGGATCGGAGACCCAGTACTTC.

The gene calls are TRBV7-9 and TRBJ1-5; 8 positions match TRBD1. Germline V gene data show CDR1 as SEHNR and CDR2 as FQNEAQ (reference sequence). This CDR3 is 14 amino acids long. With V trimmed by 2 bases and J by 9 bases, 6 bases remained unmatched. The CDR3 here is CASSLSTGGTPQHF. The DNA for the CDR3 is TGTGCCAGCAGCTTAAGTACAGGGGGGACGCCCCAGCATTTT.

Details on this clone: Additional DNA sequences in this sample encode the identical CDR3. V is TRBV7-9 and J is TRBJ1-1; the D is unclear. Trimming took 1 base from V and 3 from J, leaving 9 bases between them. CDR1 and CDR2 from the germline V gene are SEHNR and FQNEAQ (reference sequence). This CDR3 is 14 amino acids long. The CDR3 nucleotides read TGTGCCAGCAGCTTAGTAAGGGAGGACACTGAAGCTTTCTTT. Residues: CASSLVREDTEAFF.

This clone turned up a few times. V is TRBV6-9 and J is TRBJ2-7; D may be TRBD1 (5 bases). The CDR3 contains 16 residues. Germline assignment: CDR1 MNHGY and CDR2 SVAAGI. V was clipped by 9 bases and J by 0 bases, with 21 bases between them. The CDR3 region has the DNA TGTGCCAGGTCGCATTGGGGCCCTCCTATCTCCTACGAGCAGTACTTC. This translates into CARSHWGPPISYEQYF.

This sequence joins TRBV2 and TRBJ2-5; TRBD1 is a possible D gene (5 bases). Germline CDR1 and CDR2: SNHLY and FYNNEI. V gave up 8 bases and J gave up 1 base, with 8 bases separating them. The CDR3 sequence is 12 residues long. The CDR3 reads CASGAAQETQYF. The CDR3 bases are TGTGCCAGCGGGGCGGCCCAAGAGACCCAGTACTTC.

V usage is TRBV28 and J usage is TRBJ1-2, with TRBD1 matching 8 bases. J gave up 7 bases and V 6 bases, and 10 bases lay outside the gene matches. CDR1 and CDR2 from the germline V gene are MDHEN and SYDVKM. This CDR3 comprises 14 residues. Here the CDR3 reads CASRVGQGRRGYTF. The CDR3 bases are TGTGCCAGCAGGGTAGGACAGGGCAGGCGTGGCTACACCTTC.

The V call is TRBV5-4, the J call TRBJ2-7, with TRBD2 matching over 9 bases. There are 15 residues in the CDR3. J gave up 4 bases and V 0 bases, and 5 bases lay outside the gene matches. CDR1 SGHNT and CDR2 YYREEE come from the germline V gene (reference sequence). DNA of the CDR3: TGTGCCAGCAGCTTGGCTGCGGGGGGGCGATACGAGCAGTACTTC. Its translation is CASSLAAGGRYEQYF.

The chain is built from TRBV10-3 and TRBJ1-4; D possibly corresponds to TRBD1 (5 bases). CDR1 is ENHRY and CDR2 is SYGVKD in the germline V gene. This CDR3 spans 14 amino acids. The germline V and J ends were trimmed by 0 bases and 7 bases, with 9 bases remaining between them. CDR3 coding DNA: TGTGCCATCAGTGAGTCTAGGGGTGGTGAAAAACTGTTTTTT. Its translation is CAISESRGGEKLFF.

The rearrangement uses TRBV7-2 and TRBJ2-7; D is ambiguous. Germline V lookup: CDR1 SGHTA, CDR2 FQGNSA. The CDR3 sequence is 13 residues long. V was pared by 5 bases and J by 5 bases, with 13 bases between. CDR3 loop: CASSPEYDNEQYF. For the CDR3, the DNA is TGTGCCAGCAGCCCCGAGTATGACAACGAGCAGTACTTC.

This clone was seen only once. The J gene is TRBJ1-1, the V gene TRBV6-5, with D possibly matching TRBD1 (5 bases). From germline, CDR1 is MNHEY and CDR2 SVGAGI. This CDR3 spans 12 amino acids. Trimming pared 5 bases from V and 7 bases from J, leaving 11 bases between. In nucleotides, the CDR3 is TGTGCCAGCAGTGGGGCAGGGCTTGAAGCTTTCTTT. Protein: CASSGAGLEAFF.

This clone was seen once. V usage is TRBV7-9 and J usage is TRBJ1-1; 7 nucleotides line up with TRBD1. The CDR3 covers 11 residues. Germline-derived CDR1 and CDR2 are SEHNR and FQNEAQ (reference sequence). V trimming: 3 bases; J trimming: 11 bases; junction bases outside the gene matches: 3. CDR3 nucleotides: TGTGCCAGCAGCTTCACAGGGGTGGCTTTCTTT. It yields the protein CASSFTGVAFF. The whole variable domain, remainder taken from reference TRBV7-9 and TRBJ1-1, is DTGVSQNPRHKITKRGQNVTFRCDPISEHNRLYWYRQTLGQGPEFLTYFQNEAQLEKSRLLSDRFSAERPKGSFSTLEIQRTEQGDSAMYLCASSFTGVAFFGQGTRLTVV.

A remark on this clone: The junction and the germline gene differ at one end; a read error may be behind it. This CDR3 reads CSSSLEYGETPYEQYF. The CDR3 DNA reads as TGTTCCAGCAGCTTAGAGTACGGGGAAACCCCCTACGAGCAGTACTTC. The gene calls are TRBV7-9 and TRBJ2-7, with a tentative D call TRBD2 (5 bases). The CDR3 contains 16 residues. Per germline, CDR1 SEHNR and CDR2 FQNEAQ (reference sequence).

The chain has TRBV7-9 and TRBJ2-1, with a tentative D call TRBD1 (6 bases). Germline-derived CDR1 and CDR2 are SEHNR and FQNEAQ (reference sequence). The CDR3 has 12 amino acids. The V end was cut by 4 bases, the J end by 5 bases, with 6 bases between. The CDR3 coding sequence is TGTGCCAGCAGCTGGGACAACAATGAGCAGTTCTTC. Its protein is CASSWDNNEQFF.

In this sample, this clone turned up a few times. The chain links TRBV28 to TRBJ2-7, with D perhaps TRBD2 (7 bases). Between the trimmed V and J ends, which lost 4 bases and 6 bases, there was a span of 19 bases. In germline, CDR1 is MDHEN, CDR2 SYDVKM. This CDR3 is 15 amino acids long. The CDR3 region has the DNA TGTGCCAGCAGTTGGGGGGGCTACCCGGGAGGCGAGCAGTACTTC. This translates into CASSWGGYPGGEQYF.

The table lists this clone with a few counts. The same CDR3 is also encoded by other DNA sequences in this sample. The chain recombines TRBV7-9 with TRBJ2-7; unclear D gene. Germline loops: CDR1 SEHNR, CDR2 FQNEAQ (reference sequence). With 6 bases removed from V and 4 bases from J, the gap between germline ends came to 10 bases. This CDR3 comprises 12 residues. CDR3 loop: CASSPTGYEQYF. For the CDR3, the DNA is TGTGCCAGCAGTCCCACCGGTTACGAGCAGTACTTC.

The chain uses TRBV18 and TRBJ2-2; D may be TRBD1 (6 bases). The germline V gene encodes CDR1 KGHSH and CDR2 LQKENI. The CDR3 contains 15 residues. The V end was cut by 2 bases, the J end by 4 bases, with 11 bases between. The chain's CDR3 is CASSPRQGSTGELFF. The CDR3 region has the DNA TGTGCCAGCTCACCAAGGCAGGGGTCCACCGGGGAGCTGTTTTTT.

The chain combines TRBV4-3 with TRBJ2-1; D is possibly TRBD1 (5 bases). Trimming removed 0 bases at V and 10 bases at J, with 16 bases between. CDR1 is LGHNA, CDR2 YSLEER, per germline. This CDR3 is built from 15 residues. The CDR3 coding sequence is TGCGCCAGCAGCCAAGATTTCTCGGCAGGGCCGGAGCAGTTCTTC. Protein product: CASSQDFSAGPEQFF.

This chain uses TRBV5-1 with TRBJ1-1; possibly TRBD1 for D (6 bases). This CDR3 region has 16 residues. Trimming cost V 4 bases and J 0 bases, with 16 bases left between them. Germline V gives CDR1 SGHRS, CDR2 YFSETQ. The CDR3 is CASSAGLDRMNTEAFF. The CDR3 DNA reads as TGCGCCAGCAGCGCCGGCCTGGACAGAATGAACACTGAAGCTTTCTTT.

CDR3: CASSRTGGAMVTGELFF. DNA of the CDR3: TGTGCCAGTAGTCGGACAGGGGGCGCGATGGTCACCGGGGAGCTGTTTTTT. This sequence joins TRBV19 and TRBJ2-2; 11 nucleotides agree with TRBD1. Germline lookup yields CDR1 LNHDA and CDR2 SQIVND (reference sequence). The CDR3 has 17 amino acids. After removal of 5 bases from V and 4 bases from J, the junction contained 9 bases not matched to a gene.

The J gene is TRBJ2-1, the V gene TRBV4-1, with D maybe TRBD1 (6 bases). CDR3 length equals 13 residues. Germline V CDR1 and CDR2: MGHRA, YSYEKL. With 0 bases removed from V and 8 bases from J, the gap between germline ends came to 8 bases. CDR3: CASSQDEGDEQFF. CDR3 DNA sequence: TGCGCCAGCAGCCAAGATGAGGGGGATGAGCAGTTCTTC.

The rearrangement uses TRBV19 and TRBJ1-2; D is perhaps TRBD1 (5 bases). This CDR3 is built from 14 residues. V was pared by 1 base and J by 8 bases, with 14 bases between. CDR1 is LNHDA and CDR2 is SQIVND in the germline V gene (reference sequence). The CDR3 DNA is TGTGCCAGTAGTATAGCCGGGGGTTCTATGGGCTACACCTTC. Amino acid sequence: CASSIAGGSMGYTF.

Concerning this clone: Its ends do not fully match the called genes, so a read error is possible. The CDR3 DNA is TGTGCCGGCAGTTACTTCCAGGGCCCCTACGAGCAGTACTTC. The encoded protein is CAGSYFQGPYEQYF. This chain joins TRBV6-5 and TRBJ2-7; a possible D gene is TRBD1 (5 bases). From germline, CDR1 is MNHEY and CDR2 SVGAGI. The CDR3 loop spans 14 amino acids.

The J gene is TRBJ2-7, the V gene TRBV10-3, with TRBD1 as a possible D gene (6 bases). V dropped 6 bases and J dropped 7 bases, with 16 bases sitting between them. This CDR3 spans 13 amino acids. Germline CDR1 ENHRY, CDR2 SYGVKD. Here the CDR3 DNA reads TGTGCCATCAGCGAGACAGGCCCAGGAGAGCAGTACTTC. Its protein is CAISETGPGEQYF.

The CDR3 loop reads CASSLVGASDEQYF. The CDR3 coding sequence is TGTGCCAGCAGCTTGGTGGGTGCTAGCGACGAGCAGTACTTC. J is TRBJ2-7 and V is TRBV5-4; tentatively, D is TRBD2 (6 bases). CDR1 SGHNT and CDR2 YYREEE come from the germline V gene (reference sequence). This CDR3 region has 14 residues. V was pared by 0 bases and J by 5 bases, with 12 bases between. Using reference TRBV5-4 and TRBJ2-7 for the parts outside the CDR3, the full variable domain is ETGVTQSPTHLIKTRGQQVTLRCSSQSGHNTVSWYQQALGQGPQFIFQYYREEENGRGNFPPRFSGLQFPNYSSELNVNALELDDSALYLCASSLVGASDEQYFGPGTRLTVT.

Regarding this clone: Germline and junction disagree at one end, which may indicate a read error. The chain couples TRBV29-1 to TRBJ2-3; maybe TRBD1 (6 bases). Germline CDR1 is SQVTM and CDR2 is ANQGSEA. This CDR3 has 13 amino acids. CDR3 DNA sequence: TGCAGCGTTGAAGAAGGGGCGACAGGTACGCAGTATTTT. Translation gives CSVEEGATGTQYF.

As DNA, the CDR3 is TGTGCCAGCAGCTTAAGTCAGGAGAACACCGGGGAGCTGTTTTTT. It translates to CASSLSQENTGELFF. The chain couples TRBV11-3 to TRBJ2-2; D is unresolved. Germline V gene sequence: CDR1 SGHNT, CDR2 YENEEA. The V end was cut by 2 bases, the J end by 1 base, with 8 bases between. This CDR3 is built from 15 residues.